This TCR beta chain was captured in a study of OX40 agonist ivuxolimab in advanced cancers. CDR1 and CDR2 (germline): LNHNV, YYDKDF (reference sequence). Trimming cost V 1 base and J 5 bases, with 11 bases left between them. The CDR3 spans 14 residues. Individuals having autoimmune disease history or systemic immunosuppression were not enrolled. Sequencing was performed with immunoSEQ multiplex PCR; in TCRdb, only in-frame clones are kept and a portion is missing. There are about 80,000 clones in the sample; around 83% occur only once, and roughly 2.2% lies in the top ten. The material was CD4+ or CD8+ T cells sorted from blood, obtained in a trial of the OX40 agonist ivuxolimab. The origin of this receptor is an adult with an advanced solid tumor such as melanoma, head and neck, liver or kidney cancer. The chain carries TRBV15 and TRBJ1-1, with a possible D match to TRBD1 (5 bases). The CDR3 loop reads CATSRVTGATEAFF. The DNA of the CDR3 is TGTGCCACCAGCAGAGTTACAGGCGCTACTGAAGCTTTCTTT.